The 28 T cell receptor beta chains given below trace back to one sample, sequenced in a study of T cells in localized non-small cell lung cancer (TCRdb year 2020). Library preparation was by the immunoSEQ multiplex PCR assay. TCRdb took over this immuneACCESS table, retaining in-frame rearrangements with V and J assigned. Such tables are incomplete; in checked studies, under half of the missing clones stem from an unresolved V gene, and the remainder is unexplained. The sample table records around 53,000 clones; about 78% of these occur just once. The ten biggest clones cover 4.5% to 5.5% of the sample. Sequencing was performed on PBMCs, taken before any cancer treatment. The receptors were sampled from a woman between 40 and 69 years old with stage II lung adenocarcinoma.

The chain employs TRBV5-5 and TRBJ2-4; D remains ambiguous. CDR3 length equals 11 residues. The germline CDR1 and CDR2 sequences are SGHKS and YYEKEE (reference sequence). V was cut by 3 bases and J by 2 bases, with 0 bases left in between. CDR3 DNA: TGTGCCAGCAGCTCCAAAAACATTCAGTACTTC. This sequence encodes CASSSKNIQYF.

The chain uses TRBV4-2 and TRBJ2-1; 7 bases match TRBD2. With 1 base clipped from V and 8 bases from J, the junction kept 8 bases outside the gene matches. CDR1 is LGHNA and CDR2 is YNFKEQ in the germline V gene. The CDR3 extends over 15 amino acids. CDR3 sequence: CASSQGRLGGYEQFF. The DNA of the CDR3 is TGTGCCAGCAGCCAAGGAAGGCTCGGGGGGTATGAGCAGTTCTTC.

V and J are TRBV30 and TRBJ1-1; 11 bases agree with TRBD1. Trimming at V came to 5 bases and at J to 0 bases, leaving 5 bases not matched to a gene. CDR3 size: 15 residues. Germline V gene sequence: CDR1 GTSNPN, CDR2 SVGIG (reference sequence). The CDR3 region is CAWVDRGRLNTEAFF. The CDR3 DNA sequence: TGTGCCTGGGTGGACAGGGGGCGACTGAACACTGAAGCTTTCTTT.

This rearrangement joins TRBV27 to TRBJ1-2, with 7 bases that match TRBD1. In germline, CDR1 is MNHEY, CDR2 SMNVEV (reference sequence). After removal of 4 bases from V and 4 bases from J, the junction contained 6 bases not matched to a gene. The length of the CDR3 is 14 residues. CDR3 coding DNA: TGTGCCAGCAGTTCCGCAGGGGGAATCTATGGCTACACCTTC. This codes for CASSSAGGIYGYTF.

This sequence joins TRBV19 and TRBJ2-7, with D perhaps being TRBD1 or TRBD2 (5 bases each). V gave up 3 bases and J gave up 4 bases, with 16 bases separating them. This CDR3 contains 15 residues. The germline V gene has CDR1 LNHDA and CDR2 SQIVND (reference sequence). The CDR3 is CASSIPGQGLYEQYF. The CDR3 DNA is TGTGCCAGTAGTATCCCGGGGCAGGGATTGTACGAGCAGTACTTC.

The V call is TRBV4-2, the J call TRBJ1-1, with 11 bases lining up with TRBD1. The germline V gene encodes CDR1 LGHNA and CDR2 YNFKEQ. The CDR3 runs 19 residues. J was trimmed by 1 base and V by 0 bases; bases with no gene match: 10. CDR3 protein: CASSQDLGRGTGGNTEAFF. In DNA form, the CDR3 reads TGTGCCAGCAGCCAAGATCTGGGACGTGGGACAGGGGGGAACACTGAAGCTTTCTTT.

In this sample, this clone turned up a few times. V usage is TRBV7-9 and J usage is TRBJ1-1; D is unclear. CDR1 is SEHNR and CDR2 is FQNEAQ in the germline V gene (reference sequence). Deletions cut 2 bases from V and 1 base from J, with 5 bases between. The CDR3 contains 13 residues. Written as DNA, the CDR3 is TGTGCCAGCAGCTTACCTTCGAACACTGAAGCTTTCTTT. This gives the protein CASSLPSNTEAFF. The whole variable domain, filled in from reference TRBV7-9 and TRBJ1-1, reads DTGVSQNPRHKITKRGQNVTFRCDPISEHNRLYWYRQTLGQGPEFLTYFQNEAQLEKSRLLSDRFSAERPKGSFSTLEIQRTEQGDSAMYLCASSLPSNTEAFFGQGTRLTVV.

V usage is TRBV11-2 and J usage is TRBJ2-1; 7 positions match TRBD2. V lost 2 bases, J lost 0 bases, and 7 bases stayed unmatched. Germline V gene lookup returns CDR1 SGHAT and CDR2 FQNNGV. This CDR3 has 17 residues. The CDR3 is CASSLSMGGISYNEQFF. In nucleotides, the CDR3 is TGTGCCAGCAGCTTATCAATGGGAGGGATCTCCTACAATGAGCAGTTCTTC.

The chain joins TRBV6-5 to TRBJ1-1, with 9 bases aligning to TRBD1. Unmatched junction bases numbered 12, after V lost 6 bases and J lost 7 bases. Germline V lookup: CDR1 MNHEY, CDR2 SVGAGI. CDR3 length equals 15 residues. The CDR3 bases are TGTGCCAGCAGACGAACCGGGACAGGGAATCTTGAAGCTTTCTTT. It specifies CASRRTGTGNLEAFF.

This clone was found a few times. The chain combines TRBV5-1 with TRBJ2-7; D gene uncertain. The CDR3 has 12 amino acids. Germline assignment: CDR1 SGHRS and CDR2 YFSETQ. Trimming removed 4 bases from V and 0 bases from J, with 5 bases in between. CDR3 DNA sequence: TGCGCCAGCAGCGCCAGCTCCTACGAGCAGTACTTC. Translation gives CASSASSYEQYF.

The chain recombines TRBV5-1 with TRBJ1-1, with 7 bases matching TRBD1. V lost 4 bases to trimming and J lost 1 base; unmatched junction nucleotides: 7. CDR1 SGHRS and CDR2 YFSETQ come from the germline V gene. The CDR3 length is 15 residues. As DNA, the CDR3 is TGCGCCAGCAGCGCCGAAGGGGGCGCGAACACTGAAGCTTTCTTT. It specifies CASSAEGGANTEAFF.

The chain carries TRBV7-3 and TRBJ1-6, with a tentative D call TRBD1 (6 bases). The V gene lost 1 base and the J gene lost 7 bases, with 11 bases spanning the gap. This CDR3 has 15 amino acids. Germline V gene sequence: CDR1 SGHTA, CDR2 FQGTGA. CDR3: CASSLMSRGNSPLHF. DNA of the CDR3: TGTGCCAGCAGCTTAATGTCCAGGGGAAATTCACCCCTCCACTTT.

This clone was seen a single time. This chain connects TRBV14 to TRBJ2-3, with 11 bases matching TRBD2. V lost 0 bases to trimming and J lost 4 bases; unmatched junction nucleotides: 12. The CDR3 consists of 19 residues. CDR1 SGHDN and CDR2 FVKESK come from the germline V gene. The CDR3 protein is CASSQDPLAGGRRSDTQYF. The DNA for the CDR3 is TGTGCCAGCAGCCAAGACCCCTTAGCGGGGGGGCGGCGATCAGATACGCAGTATTTT. The full variable domain, its missing parts supplied by reference TRBV14 and TRBJ2-3, is EAGVTQFPSHSVIEKGQTVTLRCDPISGHDNLYWYRRVMGKEIKFLLHFVKESKQDESGMPNNRFLAERTGGTYSTLKVQPAELEDSGVYFCASSQDPLAGGRRSDTQYFGPGTRLTVL.

Remarks on this clone: This sample also contains other DNA sequences that code for the same CDR3. The V call is TRBV11-3, the J call TRBJ2-3; unclear D gene. The germline V and J ends were trimmed by 1 base and 4 bases, with 12 bases remaining between them. Germline CDR1 reads SGHNT; CDR2 reads YENEEA. CDR3 size: 15 residues. As DNA, the CDR3 is TGTGCCAGCAGCTTAGGAGGCGGTGAACCAGATACGCAGTATTTT. Residues: CASSLGGGEPDTQYF. Together with reference TRBV11-3 and TRBJ2-3, the CDR3 gives the full variable domain: EAGVVQSPRYKIIEKKQPVAFWCNPISGHNTLYWYLQNLGQGPELLIRYENEEAVDDSQLPKDRFSAERLKGVDSTLKIQPAELGDSAVYLCASSLGGGEPDTQYFGPGTRLTVL.

The chain carries TRBV2 and TRBJ1-1; D might be TRBD1 (6 bases). With 3 bases removed from V and 7 bases from J, the gap between germline ends came to 12 bases. Germline values: CDR1 SNHLY, CDR2 FYNNEI. This CDR3 comprises 13 residues. The CDR3 bases are TGTGCCAGCAGTGACACGGGGGGCGATGAAGCTTTCTTT. This encodes CASSDTGGDEAFF.

J is TRBJ1-2 and V is TRBV30, with 11 bases that match TRBD1. The CDR3 spans 15 residues. With V trimmed by 2 bases and J by 2 bases, 4 bases remained unmatched. Per germline, CDR1 GTSNPN and CDR2 SVGIG (reference sequence). The chain's CDR3 is CAWSKGTGGNYGYTF. The CDR3, as DNA: TGTGCCTGGAGTAAAGGGACAGGGGGAAACTATGGCTACACCTTC. Using reference TRBV30 and TRBJ1-2 for the parts outside the CDR3, the full variable domain is SQTIHQWPATLVQPVGSPLSLECTVEGTSNPNLYWYRQAAGRGLQLLFYSVGIGQISSEVPQNLSASRPQDRQFILSSKKLLLSDSGFYLCAWSKGTGGNYGYTFGSGTRLTVV.

This chain connects TRBV18 to TRBJ1-2; the D gene is possibly TRBD1 (5 bases). From germline, CDR1 is KGHSH and CDR2 LQKENI. V was clipped by 5 bases and J by 2 bases, with 12 bases between them. The CDR3 is made up of 14 amino acids. The CDR3 DNA follows: TGTGCCAGCTCATTGAGAGGGGAAAACTATGGCTACACCTTC. Translating gives CASSLRGENYGYTF. Combining the CDR3 with reference TRBV18 and TRBJ1-2 gives the whole variable domain NAGVMQNPRHLVRRRGQEARLRCSPMKGHSHVYWYRQLPEEGLKFMVYLQKENIIDESGMPKERFSAEFPKEGPSILRIQQVVRGDSAAYFCASSLRGENYGYTFGSGTRLTVV.

This chain links TRBV6-5 with TRBJ2-7; D not certain. Trimming cost V 8 bases and J 3 bases, with 11 bases left between them. Germline CDR1 MNHEY, CDR2 SVGAGI. The CDR3 runs to 12 residues. The CDR3 DNA is TGTGCCAGCGGACCCAACGGCTACGAGCAGTACTTC. As protein: CASGPNGYEQYF.

This sequence joins TRBV7-9 and TRBJ2-2, with TRBD1 as a possible D gene (7 bases). The CDR3 runs 17 residues. CDR1 is SEHNR and CDR2 is FQNEAQ in the germline V gene (reference sequence). The V gene lost 10 bases and the J gene lost 4 bases, with 25 bases spanning the gap. The CDR3 loop is CATPLTGRMVSTGELFF. In nucleotides, the CDR3 is TGTGCCACCCCGTTGACAGGGAGGATGGTGAGCACCGGGGAGCTGTTTTTT.

The genes are TRBV19 and TRBJ2-3, with a tentative D call TRBD1 (5 bases). The CDR3 extends over 17 amino acids. Trimming removed 2 bases from V and 6 bases from J, with 21 bases in between. Looked up from germline, CDR1 is LNHDA and CDR2 is SQIVND (reference sequence). The CDR3 region has the DNA TGTGCCAGTAGTATAAGAGGTATCTGGTCAGCAGGGGATACGCAGTATTTT. Translation: CASSIRGIWSAGDTQYF.

CDR3 residues: CSVVGVAVHEQYF. The CDR3 coding sequence is TGCAGCGTTGTGGGGGTAGCGGTACACGAGCAGTACTTC. The J gene is TRBJ2-7, the V gene TRBV29-1; perhaps TRBD2 as D (6 bases). CDR1 is SQVTM, CDR2 ANQGSEA, per germline. CDR3 length: 13 amino acids. Trimming removed 4 bases from V and 5 bases from J, with 15 bases in between.

As for this clone: Sequence at one end of the junction differs from germline and may be a read error. The gene calls are TRBV19 and TRBJ1-1; weak D call: TRBD1 (6 bases). This CDR3 spans 14 amino acids. Germline V lookup: CDR1 LNHDA, CDR2 SQIVND (reference sequence). The CDR3 sequence: CASSLDRLNTEAFF. The CDR3 nucleotides read TGTGCCAGTAGTTTAGACAGGTTGAACACTGAAGCTTTCTTT. Drawing the rest from reference TRBV19 and TRBJ1-1, the complete variable domain is DGGITQSPKYLFRKEGQNVTLSCEQNLNHDAMYWYRQDPGQGLRLIYYSQIVNDFQKGDIAEGYSVSREKKESFPLTVTSAQKNPTAFYLCASSLDRLNTEAFFGQGTRLTVV.

V gene TRBV30 combines with J gene TRBJ2-3; unclear D gene. CDR3 length: 15 residues. Germline loops: CDR1 GTSNPN, CDR2 SVGIG (reference sequence). V was shortened by 0 bases and J by 0 bases, with 10 bases between the two germline ends. CDR3 coding DNA: TGTGCCTGGAGTGTAGGACGATCTAGCACAGATACGCAGTATTTT. Protein product: CAWSVGRSSTDTQYF.

This clone appeared a few times. The chain is built from TRBV19 and TRBJ1-2; D not resolved. Trimming left V 1 base short and J 2 bases short, with 5 bases between. In germline, CDR1 is LNHDA, CDR2 SQIVND (reference sequence). This CDR3 has 13 residues. The CDR3 region is CASSIGGNYGYTF. As DNA, the CDR3 is TGTGCCAGTAGTATAGGAGGAAACTATGGCTACACCTTC.

This clone was found a few times. The chain uses TRBV30 and TRBJ2-5; 7 nucleotides line up with TRBD1. The CDR3 loop spans 15 amino acids. Per the germline V gene, CDR1 is GTSNPN and CDR2 is SVGIG (reference sequence). V lost 0 bases and J lost 5; bases outside the gene matches: 9. CDR3 bases: TGTGCCTGGAGTGTAGGGACAGTGGACTGGGAGACCCAGTACTTC. It yields the protein CAWSVGTVDWETQYF.

This chain joins TRBV2 and TRBJ1-1; D uncertain. CDR1 and CDR2 from the germline V gene are SNHLY and FYNNEI. The CDR3 has 13 residues. V was shortened by 2 bases and J by 1 base, with 5 bases between the two germline ends. CDR3 loop: CASSEQPNTEAFF. CDR3 nucleotide sequence: TGTGCCAGCAGTGAACAGCCGAACACTGAAGCTTTCTTT. Based on the CDR3 plus reference TRBV2 and TRBJ1-1, the full variable domain is EPEVTQTPSHQVTQMGQEVILRCVPISNHLYFYWYRQILGQKVEFLVSFYNNEISEKSEIFDDQFSVERPDGSNFTLKIRSTKLEDSAMYFCASSEQPNTEAFFGQGTRLTVV.

The chain couples TRBV28 to TRBJ2-2, with D possibly matching TRBD2 (7 bases). This CDR3 has 17 residues. V shed 2 bases and J shed 1 base, with 14 bases lying between them. Germline-derived CDR1 and CDR2 are MDHEN and SYDVKM. The CDR3 is CASSLGGGAGNTGELFF. The CDR3 nucleotides are TGTGCCAGCAGTTTAGGTGGGGGGGCCGGGAACACCGGGGAGCTGTTTTTT.

The chain joins TRBV30 to TRBJ1-6; a weak D match, TRBD1 (5 bases). The CDR3 has 17 amino acids. V lost 0 bases, J lost 4 bases, and 16 bases lay in between. The V gene's germline CDR1 is GTSNPN and CDR2 SVGIG (reference sequence). For the CDR3, the DNA is TGTGCCTGGAGTGTACTGGTACAGGCGGTTTATAATTCACCCCTCCACTTT. This encodes CAWSVLVQAVYNSPLHF.